The 23 T cell receptor beta chains given below trace back to one sample, sequenced in a study of radiotherapy plus CTLA-4 blockade in lung cancer. Method: immunoSEQ multiplex PCR; TCRdb's copy keeps in-frame clones and lacks some. The sample holds 80,000 to 95,000 clones, 75% to 90% seen once. Sequencing used peripheral blood, obtained from a patient treated with radiotherapy plus ipilimumab. All receptors come from a human donor with non-small cell lung cancer who had stable disease on radiotherapy plus ipilimumab.

The V and J genes are TRBV5-5 and TRBJ2-7; no reliable D call. The CDR3 runs 13 residues. The germline V and J ends were trimmed by 0 bases and 2 bases, with 6 bases remaining between them. Looked up from germline, CDR1 is SGHKS and CDR2 is YYEKEE (reference sequence). The CDR3, as DNA: TGTGCCAGCAGCTTGGGGGCACCCTACGAGCAGTACTTC. Amino acids: CASSLGAPYEQYF.

This chain joins TRBV7-8 and TRBJ2-4; D gene uncertain. CDR1 is SGHVS, CDR2 FQNEAQ, per germline. The CDR3 is made up of 14 amino acids. Trimming took off 4 bases at V and 6 bases at J, with 13 bases between the two ends. The CDR3 nucleotides read TGTGCCAGCAGCTCCACAGCCGGCGGAAACATTCAGTACTTC. Translating it yields CASSSTAGGNIQYF.

This chain connects TRBV6-1 to TRBJ1-1, with 8 bases identical to TRBD1. V trimming: 0 bases; J trimming: 4 bases; junction bases outside the gene matches: 10. The CDR3 is 17 amino acids. CDR1 MNHNS and CDR2 SASEGT come from the germline V gene. The DNA for the CDR3 is TGTGCCAGCAGTGAAGCGTGGGTAACAGGGGGGAGCACTGAAGCTTTCTTT. The encoded protein is CASSEAWVTGGSTEAFF.

This clone turned up a few times. The J gene is TRBJ1-6, the V gene TRBV6-5, with TRBD1 matching 7 bases. CDR3 length: 15 amino acids. The V gene end was trimmed by 7 bases and the J gene end by 3 bases; junction bases not matched to a gene: 6. Per the germline V gene, CDR1 is MNHEY and CDR2 is SVGAGI. CDR3 DNA: TGTGCCAGCAAAACAGGGGACGGCTATAATTCACCCCTCCACTTT. It codes for CASKTGDGYNSPLHF.

This clone came up once. The chain carries TRBV30 and TRBJ2-1; the match to TRBD2 covers 12 bases. Germline CDR1 is GTSNPN and CDR2 is SVGIG (reference sequence). The CDR3 consists of 12 residues. V was pared by 3 bases and J by 10 bases, with 1 base of the junction left unmatched. The CDR3 coding sequence is TGTGCCTGGAGAGGACTAGCGGGAGAGCAGTTCTTC. Its translation is CAWRGLAGEQFF. The full variable domain, in which reference TRBV30 and TRBJ2-1 provide the parts outside the CDR3, is SQTIHQWPATLVQPVGSPLSLECTVEGTSNPNLYWYRQAAGRGLQLLFYSVGIGQISSEVPQNLSASRPQDRQFILSSKKLLLSDSGFYLCAWRGLAGEQFFGPGTRLTVL.

The chain is built from TRBV28 and TRBJ2-4, with TRBD2 as a possible D gene (6 bases). Germline CDR1 reads MDHEN; CDR2 reads SYDVKM. Trimming removed 3 bases at V and 0 bases at J, with 15 bases between. The CDR3 has 17 amino acids. The CDR3 DNA reads as TGTGCCAGCAGTTTCTCGGGTAGCGGTTTAGCCAAAAACATTCAGTACTTC. Translated: CASSFSGSGLAKNIQYF.

This clone was counted a single time. The CDR3 sequence is CASSPHPGETGEQYF. The CDR3 bases are TGCGCCAGCAGCCCCCACCCGGGGGAAACGGGCGAGCAGTACTTC. The chain recombines TRBV4-1 with TRBJ2-5, with TRBD2 as a possible D gene (6 bases). The J call may be in error: the DNA end matches TRBJ2-7 better. The CDR3 consists of 15 residues. Germline CDR1 is MGHRA and CDR2 is YSYEKL.

This clone was detected a few times. The J gene is TRBJ2-3, the V gene TRBV9; 7 bases line up with TRBD2. Germline values: CDR1 SGDLS, CDR2 YYNGEE. The CDR3 extends over 15 amino acids. Trimming took 4 bases from V and 1 from J; bases not matched to a gene: 6. CDR3 amino acids: CASSQSSGRTDTQYF. DNA of the CDR3: TGTGCCAGCAGCCAATCTAGCGGCCGCACAGATACGCAGTATTTT.

This clone appeared a few times. The rearrangement uses TRBV9 and TRBJ2-7; D unresolved. The V and J ends lost 2 bases and 1 base respectively, with 10 bases between them. Per germline, CDR1 SGDLS and CDR2 YYNGEE. CDR3 size: 14 residues. The CDR3 is CASSVGASSYEQYF. The CDR3 DNA reads as TGTGCCAGCAGCGTCGGCGCGAGTTCCTACGAGCAGTACTTC.

The J gene is TRBJ2-2, the V gene TRBV9; the D is unclear. The CDR3 is made up of 17 amino acids. The germline V and J ends were trimmed by 1 base and 4 bases, with 17 bases remaining between them. Per germline, CDR1 SGDLS and CDR2 YYNGEE. The CDR3 nucleotides are TGTGCCAGCAGCGTAACCCCTGGCGGCCGCTCCACCGGGGAGCTGTTTTTT. It yields the protein CASSVTPGGRSTGELFF.

V gene TRBV7-2 combines with J gene TRBJ2-3; 9 bases map to TRBD2. This CDR3 region has 18 residues. V dropped 1 base and J dropped 2; count of bases not matched to a gene: 10. Germline assignment: CDR1 SGHTA and CDR2 FQGNSA. The CDR3 loop is CASSLDPSGASSTDTQYF. DNA of the CDR3: TGTGCCAGCAGCTTAGATCCTAGCGGGGCGTCTTCCACAGATACGCAGTATTTT. The variable domain in full, completed from reference TRBV7-2 and TRBJ2-3, reads GAGVSQSPSNKVTEKGKDVELRCDPISGHTALYWYRQSLGQGLEFLIYFQGNSAPDKSGLPSDRFSAERTGGSVSTLTIQRTQQEDSAVYLCASSLDPSGASSTDTQYFGPGTRLTVL.

The CDR3 nucleotides read TGTGCCAGCAGCTTTGACAGGGTATCCTACGAGCAGTACTTC. Encoded protein: CASSFDRVSYEQYF. V gene TRBV7-2 combines with J gene TRBJ2-7; 7 bases are shared with TRBD1. Germline V lookup: CDR1 SGHTA, CDR2 FQGNSA. V shed 3 bases and J 1 base; nucleotides not matched to a gene: 3. This CDR3 comprises 14 residues.

V and J are TRBV5-3 and TRBJ2-7; D unclear. TRBV5-3 is an ORF; its function is uncertain. V lost 3 bases to trimming and J lost 7 bases, with 8 bases between them. CDR3 length: 11 residues. The CDR3 sequence: CARSSLGEQYF. CDR3 sequence (DNA): TGTGCCAGAAGCTCACTGGGGGAGCAGTACTTC.

The chain links TRBV2 to TRBJ1-3, with D maybe TRBD1 (6 bases). Trimming cost V 3 bases and J 2 bases, with 17 bases left between them. Germline CDR1 and CDR2: SNHLY and FYNNEI. This CDR3 is built from 17 residues. In nucleotides, the CDR3 is TGTGCCAGCAGTGAGGGGGGCAGGGGAGGACCTGGAAACACCATATATTTT. It specifies CASSEGGRGGPGNTIYF.

The V call is TRBV5-1, the J call TRBJ1-3; no clear D gene. Deletions cut 0 bases from V and 2 bases from J, with 12 bases between. Germline V gene data show CDR1 as SGHRS and CDR2 as YFSETQ. The CDR3 has 16 residues. The DNA of the CDR3 is TGCGCCAGCAGCTTGGAAGGGAGCTTAGCTGGAAACACCATATATTTT. This translates into CASSLEGSLAGNTIYF. The whole variable domain, remainder taken from reference TRBV5-1 and TRBJ1-3, is KAGVTQTPRYLIKTRGQQVTLSCSPISGHRSVSWYQQTPGQGLQFLFEYFSETQRNKGNFPGRFSGRQFSNSRSEMNVSTLELGDSALYLCASSLEGSLAGNTIYFGEGSWLTVV.

The chain joins TRBV2 to TRBJ2-1; possible D gene TRBD2, 6 bases. The CDR3 covers 12 residues. Germline CDR1 SNHLY, CDR2 FYNNEI. The V end was cut by 1 base, the J end by 10 bases, with 8 bases between. CDR3 sequence (DNA): TGTGCCAGCAGTGAAGGGCTAGCGGAGCAGTTCTTC. Its protein product is CASSEGLAEQFF. Together with reference TRBV2 and TRBJ2-1, the CDR3 gives the full variable domain: EPEVTQTPSHQVTQMGQEVILRCVPISNHLYFYWYRQILGQKVEFLVSFYNNEISEKSEIFDDQFSVERPDGSNFTLKIRSTKLEDSAMYFCASSEGLAEQFFGPGTRLTVL.

This clone was detected only a few times. The rearrangement links TRBV6-5 to TRBJ1-2; possible D gene TRBD1, 6 bases. The CDR3 has 14 residues. The germline CDR1 and CDR2 sequences are MNHEY and SVGAGI. Trimming removed 3 bases at V and 4 bases at J, with 12 bases between. In nucleotides, the CDR3 is TGTGCCAGCAGTTATGACCAGGGGCGCTATGGCTACACCTTC. Protein: CASSYDQGRYGYTF.

Only a few counts were recorded for this clone. This rearrangement joins TRBV10-2 to TRBJ1-2, with unresolved D. This CDR3 has 15 amino acids. CDR1 is WSHSY and CDR2 is SAAADI in the germline V gene. Trimming removed 4 bases at V and 2 bases at J, with 14 bases between. CDR3 sequence reads: CASSVGWTENYGYTF. In nucleotides, the CDR3 is TGCGCCAGCAGTGTGGGTTGGACTGAAAACTATGGCTACACCTTC.

The rearrangement joins TRBV5-6 to TRBJ2-7, with D unclear. V lost 0 bases and J lost 7, with 8 bases in between. The CDR3 loop spans 12 amino acids. Germline values: CDR1 SGHDT, CDR2 YYEEEE. The CDR3 nucleotides read TGTGCCAGCAGCTTGGTAGGCCGGGAGCAGTACTTC. Protein sequence: CASSLVGREQYF.

This chain joins TRBV5-1 and TRBJ2-7, with a tentative D call TRBD2 (6 bases). There are 18 residues in the CDR3. CDR1 is SGHRS, CDR2 YFSETQ, per germline. Deletions cut 0 bases from V and 1 base from J, with 20 bases between. This chain's CDR3 is CASSLEPRARLASYEQYF. The CDR3 nucleotides read TGCGCCAGCAGCTTGGAGCCCCGCGCGCGCCTAGCGTCCTACGAGCAGTACTTC.

The gene calls are TRBV6-1 and TRBJ2-3; D is perhaps TRBD1 (6 bases). The germline CDR1 and CDR2 sequences are MNHNS and SASEGT. V gave up 4 bases and J gave up 2 bases, with 16 bases separating them. The CDR3 is 16 residues long. The CDR3 loop is CASSVDRKGPTDTQYF. The CDR3 coding sequence is TGTGCCAGCAGTGTAGACAGGAAGGGTCCCACAGATACGCAGTATTTT.

This sequence joins TRBV6-1 and TRBJ1-1; D is uncertain. CDR1 MNHNS and CDR2 SASEGT come from the germline V gene. The V end was cut by 1 base, the J end by 0 bases, with 12 bases between. The CDR3 spans 16 residues. The CDR3 nucleotides are TGTGCCAGCAGTGAAGGATCCGGGTGGGTGAACACTGAAGCTTTCTTT. Protein product: CASSEGSGWVNTEAFF.

J is TRBJ2-3 and V is TRBV7-2, with D maybe TRBD1 (6 bases). The V gene lost 5 bases and the J gene lost 6 bases, with 12 bases spanning the gap. Per germline, CDR1 SGHTA and CDR2 FQGNSA. The length of the CDR3 is 13 residues. CDR3 residues: CASSRQVRDTQYF. The CDR3 coding sequence is TGTGCCAGCAGCAGACAGGTTCGGGATACGCAGTATTTT.